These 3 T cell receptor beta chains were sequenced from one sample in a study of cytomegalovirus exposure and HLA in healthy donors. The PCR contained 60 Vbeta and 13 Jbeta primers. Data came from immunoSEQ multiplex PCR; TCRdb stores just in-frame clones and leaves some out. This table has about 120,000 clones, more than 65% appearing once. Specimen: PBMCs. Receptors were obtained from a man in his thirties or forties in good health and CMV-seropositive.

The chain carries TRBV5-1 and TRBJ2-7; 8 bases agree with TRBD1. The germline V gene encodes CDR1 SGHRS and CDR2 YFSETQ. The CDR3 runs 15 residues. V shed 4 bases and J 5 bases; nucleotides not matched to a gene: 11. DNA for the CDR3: TGCGCCAGCAGCCTGCGGCAGGGGGCGCCAGACGAGCAGTACTTC. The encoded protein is CASSLRQGAPDEQYF.

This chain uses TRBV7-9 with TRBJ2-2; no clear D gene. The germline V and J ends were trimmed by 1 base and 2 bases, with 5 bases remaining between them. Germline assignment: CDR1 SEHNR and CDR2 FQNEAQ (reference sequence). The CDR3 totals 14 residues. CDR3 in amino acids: CASSLGGNTGELFF. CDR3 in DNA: TGTGCCAGCAGCTTAGGCGGTAACACCGGGGAGCTGTTTTTT.

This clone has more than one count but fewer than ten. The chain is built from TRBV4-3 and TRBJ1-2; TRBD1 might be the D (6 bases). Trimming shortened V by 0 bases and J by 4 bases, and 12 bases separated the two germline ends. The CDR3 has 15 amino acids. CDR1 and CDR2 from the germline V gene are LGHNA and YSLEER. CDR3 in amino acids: CASSQEAGDFYGYTF. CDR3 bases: TGCGCCAGCAGCCAAGAGGCAGGGGATTTCTATGGCTACACCTTC.